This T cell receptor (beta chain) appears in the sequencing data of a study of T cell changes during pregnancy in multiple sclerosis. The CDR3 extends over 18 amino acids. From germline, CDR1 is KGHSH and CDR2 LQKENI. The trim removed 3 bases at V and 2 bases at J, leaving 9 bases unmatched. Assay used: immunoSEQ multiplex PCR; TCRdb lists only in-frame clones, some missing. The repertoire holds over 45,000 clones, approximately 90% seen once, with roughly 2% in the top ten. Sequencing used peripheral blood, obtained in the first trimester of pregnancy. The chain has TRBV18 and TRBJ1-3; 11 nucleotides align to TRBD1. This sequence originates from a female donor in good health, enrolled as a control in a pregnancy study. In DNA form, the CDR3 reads TGTGCCAGCTCACCGATACCGCCGGGACAGGGGGCTGGAAACACCATATATTTT. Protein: CASSPIPPGQGAGNTIYF.